Each of the 17 T cell receptor beta chains below was sequenced from the same sample in a study of blood T cell repertoires in COVID-19. The data were produced by immunoSEQ multiplex PCR, yet TCRdb's version contains in-frame clones alone and is incomplete. The sample records about 120,000 clones, roughly 80% being singletons. The specimen was peripheral blood. Receptors were obtained from a man in his 70s with acute or convalescent COVID-19.

V usage is TRBV7-9 and J usage is TRBJ2-7; the D is unclear. V lost 7 bases, J lost 3 bases, and 10 bases lay in between. Germline loops: CDR1 SEHNR, CDR2 FQNEAQ (reference sequence). This CDR3 has 12 residues. The CDR3 loop is CASTKYGYEQYF. In nucleotides, the CDR3 is TGTGCCAGCACCAAGTACGGCTACGAGCAGTACTTC.

The chain employs TRBV29-1 and TRBJ2-7, with TRBD1 matching over 9 bases. V lost 5 bases, J lost 2 bases, and 4 bases stayed unmatched. This CDR3 contains 13 residues. In germline, CDR1 is SQVTM, CDR2 ANQGSEA. The CDR3 reads CSVRRDRAYEQYF. For the CDR3, the DNA is TGCAGCGTTCGTCGGGACAGGGCCTACGAGCAGTACTTC.

CDR3: CASSRGLAGYNEQFF. CDR3 coding DNA: TGTGCCAGCAGCCGCGGACTAGCGGGGTACAATGAGCAGTTCTTC. The chain is built from TRBV11-3 and TRBJ2-1; 12 bases match TRBD2. The trim removed 5 bases at V and 4 bases at J, leaving 3 bases unmatched. Germline V lookup: CDR1 SGHNT, CDR2 YENEEA. The CDR3 extends over 15 amino acids.

This clone was seen only a few times. This specimen includes other DNA sequences encoding the same CDR3. The chain has TRBV7-2 and TRBJ2-3; tentatively, D is TRBD2 (5 bases). V lost 1 base and J lost 3, with 11 bases in between. The CDR3 is 15 amino acids. Germline CDR1 reads SGHTA; CDR2 reads FQGNSA. For the CDR3, the DNA is TGTGCCAGCAGCTTAGAAGGAGGAGGAACAGATACGCAGTATTTT. Its protein is CASSLEGGGTDTQYF.

V is TRBV5-1 and J is TRBJ2-5; TRBD2 matches at 8 bases. Germline V CDR1 and CDR2: SGHRS, YFSETQ. V lost 7 bases, J lost 1 base, and 9 bases stayed unmatched. This CDR3 region has 15 residues. DNA for the CDR3: TGCGCCAGCCACCATCCGGGGGGGATCCAAGAGACCCAGTACTTC. Translating gives CASHHPGGIQETQYF.

The chain has TRBV3-1 (or the pseudogene TRBV3-2) and TRBJ2-7; D perhaps matches TRBD1 (6 bases). V was shortened by 0 bases and J by 6 bases, with 9 bases between the two germline ends. The CDR3 has 13 residues. The germline CDR1 and CDR2 sequences are LGHDT and YNNKEL (reference sequence). CDR3 residues: CASSQEYRAEQYF. DNA for the CDR3: TGTGCCAGCAGCCAAGAATACAGGGCCGAGCAGTACTTC.

The rearrangement uses TRBV5-8 and TRBJ2-2; 7 bases map to TRBD1. With V trimmed by 4 bases and J by 3 bases, 6 bases remained unmatched. Germline-derived CDR1 and CDR2 are SGHTS and YDEGEE. This CDR3 is 15 amino acids long. Written as DNA, the CDR3 is TGTGCCAGCAGCCAGGGACAGTCCTACACCGGGGAGCTGTTTTTT. It encodes CASSQGQSYTGELFF.

J is TRBJ2-7 and V is TRBV11-2, with 10 bases lining up with TRBD2. The germline V gene encodes CDR1 SGHAT and CDR2 FQNNGV. V lost 1 base to trimming and J lost 2 bases; unmatched junction nucleotides: 5. This CDR3 has 16 amino acids. The DNA of the CDR3 is TGTGCCAGCAGCTTAGCGGGACTAGCGTCGACCTACGAGCAGTACTTC. Translation: CASSLAGLASTYEQYF.

The chain carries TRBV7-9 and TRBJ2-1, with 13 positions matching TRBD2. CDR1 and CDR2 (germline): SEHNR, FQNEAQ (reference sequence). With V trimmed by 1 base and J by 9 bases, 3 bases remained unmatched. The CDR3 has 15 amino acids. The CDR3 protein is CASSLVGLAGAEQFF. DNA of the CDR3: TGTGCCAGCAGCTTAGTAGGACTAGCGGGGGCTGAGCAGTTCTTC. Filled out from reference TRBV7-9 and TRBJ2-1, the complete variable domain reads DTGVSQNPRHKITKRGQNVTFRCDPISEHNRLYWYRQTLGQGPEFLTYFQNEAQLEKSRLLSDRFSAERPKGSFSTLEIQRTEQGDSAMYLCASSLVGLAGAEQFFGPGTRLTVL.

The rearrangement uses TRBV6-5 and TRBJ2-7, with D unresolved. The CDR3 length is 12 residues. CDR1 is MNHEY and CDR2 is SVGAGI in the germline V gene. Deletions cut 8 bases from V and 0 bases from J, with 8 bases between. CDR3 sequence: CASAQTSYEQYF. CDR3 nucleotide sequence: TGTGCCAGCGCACAGACCTCCTACGAGCAGTACTTC.

V usage is TRBV9 and J usage is TRBJ2-6, with D possibly being TRBD2 (5 bases). CDR1 is SGDLS and CDR2 is YYNGEE in the germline V gene. Trimming pared 0 bases from V and 4 bases from J, leaving 14 bases between. This CDR3 comprises 17 residues. The CDR3 sequence: CASSVGPAEAGANVLTF. CDR3 DNA sequence: TGTGCCAGCAGCGTAGGGCCAGCGGAGGCCGGGGCCAACGTCCTGACTTTC.

This clone appeared once. This rearrangement joins TRBV11-2 to TRBJ2-7; a possible D gene is TRBD1 (6 bases). Trimming removed 0 bases at V and 3 bases at J, with 12 bases between. The CDR3 is made up of 15 amino acids. Germline V lookup: CDR1 SGHAT, CDR2 FQNNGV. In nucleotides, the CDR3 is TGTGCCAGCAGCTTAGAGTTCGCCAGGGGCTACGAGCAGTACTTC. It translates to CASSLEFARGYEQYF.

The chain recombines TRBV7-9 with TRBJ1-3; D is unresolved. In germline, CDR1 is SEHNR, CDR2 FQNEAQ (reference sequence). Deletions cut 5 bases from V and 3 bases from J, with 14 bases between. CDR3 length: 15 amino acids. The CDR3 sequence is CASSPPPRFGNTIYF. The DNA of the CDR3 is TGTGCCAGCAGCCCTCCTCCGAGGTTTGGAAACACCATATATTTT. Together with reference TRBV7-9 and TRBJ1-3, the CDR3 gives the full variable domain: DTGVSQNPRHKITKRGQNVTFRCDPISEHNRLYWYRQTLGQGPEFLTYFQNEAQLEKSRLLSDRFSAERPKGSFSTLEIQRTEQGDSAMYLCASSPPPRFGNTIYFGEGSWLTVV.

This rearrangement joins TRBV19 to TRBJ2-2; the match to TRBD2 covers 11 bases. J was trimmed by 0 bases and V by 3 bases; bases with no gene match: 3. This CDR3 has 17 residues. Germline V gene lookup returns CDR1 LNHDA and CDR2 SQIVND (reference sequence). The CDR3 DNA is TGTGCCAGTAGTATCTTTAGCGGGAGGGCGAACACCGGGGAGCTGTTTTTT. Its protein is CASSIFSGRANTGELFF.

This clone was counted between two and nine times. The rearrangement joins TRBV11-2 to TRBJ2-7; 8 positions match TRBD2. Trimming at V came to 5 bases and at J to 3 bases, leaving 12 bases not matched to a gene. Germline assignment: CDR1 SGHAT and CDR2 FQNNGV. The CDR3 is 16 amino acids. Here the CDR3 reads CASSVPTGLAGYEQYF. Written as DNA, the CDR3 is TGTGCCAGCAGCGTGCCTACAGGGCTAGCGGGCTACGAGCAGTACTTC.

The genes are TRBV20-1 and TRBJ2-7; TRBD1 might be the D (7 bases). V shed 4 bases and J shed 4 bases, with 8 bases lying between them. The CDR3 has 11 amino acids. The germline V gene has CDR1 DFQATT and CDR2 SNEGSKA (reference sequence). The CDR3 DNA is TGCAGTGCTACAGGGGGGTACGAGCAGTACTTC. Translated, it gives CSATGGYEQYF.

This clone showed up just once. This rearrangement joins TRBV18 to TRBJ2-3; 8 positions agree with TRBD2. V was pared by 0 bases and J by 0 bases, with 5 bases of the junction left unmatched. CDR1 and CDR2 (germline): KGHSH, LQKENI. The CDR3 covers 17 residues. The CDR3 loop reads CASSPPRAGESTDTQYF. Written as DNA, the CDR3 is TGTGCCAGCTCACCACCGAGAGCGGGGGAAAGCACAGATACGCAGTATTTT.